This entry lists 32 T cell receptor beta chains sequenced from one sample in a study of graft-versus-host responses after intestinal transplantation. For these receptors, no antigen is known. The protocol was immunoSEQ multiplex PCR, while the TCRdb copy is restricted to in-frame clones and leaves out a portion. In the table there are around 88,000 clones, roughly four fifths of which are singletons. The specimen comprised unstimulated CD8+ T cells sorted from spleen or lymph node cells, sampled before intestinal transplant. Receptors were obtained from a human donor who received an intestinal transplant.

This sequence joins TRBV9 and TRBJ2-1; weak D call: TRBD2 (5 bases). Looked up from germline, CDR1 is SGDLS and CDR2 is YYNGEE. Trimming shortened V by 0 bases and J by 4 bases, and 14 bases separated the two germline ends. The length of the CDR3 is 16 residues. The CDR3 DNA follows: TGTGCCAGCAGCGTAGAGGGCGGGCCACCATACAATGAGCAGTTCTTC. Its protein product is CASSVEGGPPYNEQFF. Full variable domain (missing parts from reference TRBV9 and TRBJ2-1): DSGVTQTPKHLITATGQRVTLRCSPRSGDLSVYWYQQSLDQGLQFLIQYYNGEERAKGNILERFSAQQFPDLHSELNLSSLELGDSALYFCASSVEGGPPYNEQFFGPGTRLTVL.

CDR3 residues: CASSVRGGYTGELFF. The CDR3, as DNA: TGTGCCAGCAGCGTAAGGGGGGGCTACACCGGGGAGCTGTTTTTT. The chain has TRBV9 and TRBJ2-2, with a tentative D call TRBD2 (7 bases). Germline CDR1 is SGDLS and CDR2 is YYNGEE. The germline V and J ends were trimmed by 1 base and 3 bases, with 10 bases remaining between them. The length of the CDR3 is 15 residues.

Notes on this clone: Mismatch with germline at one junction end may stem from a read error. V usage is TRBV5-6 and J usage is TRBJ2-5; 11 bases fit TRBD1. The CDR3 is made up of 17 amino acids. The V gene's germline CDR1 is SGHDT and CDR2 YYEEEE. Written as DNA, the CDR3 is TGTGCCCGCAGCTTGGTCCGGGACAGGGGGTCAGGAGAGACCCAGTACTTC. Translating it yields CARSLVRDRGSGETQYF.

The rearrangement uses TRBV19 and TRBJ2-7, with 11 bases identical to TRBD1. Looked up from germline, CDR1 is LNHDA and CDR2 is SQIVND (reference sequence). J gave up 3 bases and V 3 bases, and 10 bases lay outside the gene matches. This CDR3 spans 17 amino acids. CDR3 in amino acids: CASSIPSPGTGGYEQYF. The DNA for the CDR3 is TGTGCCAGTAGTATCCCCTCCCCCGGGACAGGGGGCTACGAGCAGTACTTC. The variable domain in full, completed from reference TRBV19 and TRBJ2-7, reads DGGITQSPKYLFRKEGQNVTLSCEQNLNHDAMYWYRQDPGQGLRLIYYSQIVNDFQKGDIAEGYSVSREKKESFPLTVTSAQKNPTAFYLCASSIPSPGTGGYEQYFGPGTRLTVT.

For the CDR3, the DNA is TGTGCCAGCAGGGACGGAACCTACGAGCAGTACTTC. Its protein is CASRDGTYEQYF. The gene calls are TRBV6-6 and TRBJ2-7, with D hard to call. V was trimmed by 6 bases and J by 2 bases, leaving 8 bases between them. Germline assignment: CDR1 MNHNY and CDR2 SVGAGI (reference sequence). This CDR3 is 12 amino acids long.

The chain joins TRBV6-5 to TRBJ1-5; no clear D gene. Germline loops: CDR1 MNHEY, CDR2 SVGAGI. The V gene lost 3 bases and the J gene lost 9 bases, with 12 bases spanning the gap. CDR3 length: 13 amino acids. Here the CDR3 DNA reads TGTGCCAGCAGTTATGAGGCCTCGAGGCCCCAGCATTTT. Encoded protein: CASSYEASRPQHF.

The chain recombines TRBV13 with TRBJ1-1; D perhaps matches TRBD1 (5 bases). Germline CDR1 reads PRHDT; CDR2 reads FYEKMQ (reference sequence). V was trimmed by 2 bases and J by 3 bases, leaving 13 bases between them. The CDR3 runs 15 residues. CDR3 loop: CASSLIRDGDTEAFF. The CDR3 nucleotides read TGTGCCAGCAGCTTAATTCGGGACGGCGACACTGAAGCTTTCTTT.

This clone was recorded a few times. CDR3 residues: CASSLAGSGYEQYF. CDR3 nucleotide sequence: TGTGCCAGCAGTTTAGCGGGATCTGGGTACGAGCAGTACTTC. The rearrangement links TRBV27 to TRBJ2-7; possible D gene TRBD2, 6 bases. The CDR3 loop spans 14 amino acids. V was pared by 2 bases and J by 4 bases, with 12 bases between. CDR1 and CDR2 (germline): MNHEY, SMNVEV (reference sequence).

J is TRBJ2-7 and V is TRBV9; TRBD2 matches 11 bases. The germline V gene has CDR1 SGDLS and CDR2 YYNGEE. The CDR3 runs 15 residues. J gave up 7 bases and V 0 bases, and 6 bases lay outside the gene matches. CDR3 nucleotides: TGTGCCAGCAGCGTAGATAGCGGGGGGGCGCGGGAGCAGTACTTC. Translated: CASSVDSGGAREQYF.

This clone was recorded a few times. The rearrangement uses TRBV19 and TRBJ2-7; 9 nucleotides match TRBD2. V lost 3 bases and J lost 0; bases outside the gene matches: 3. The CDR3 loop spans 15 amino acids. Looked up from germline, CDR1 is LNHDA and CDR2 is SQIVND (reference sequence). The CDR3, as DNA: TGTGCCAGTAGTATCTTTAGCGGGAGCTCCTACGAGCAGTACTTC. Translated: CASSIFSGSSYEQYF.

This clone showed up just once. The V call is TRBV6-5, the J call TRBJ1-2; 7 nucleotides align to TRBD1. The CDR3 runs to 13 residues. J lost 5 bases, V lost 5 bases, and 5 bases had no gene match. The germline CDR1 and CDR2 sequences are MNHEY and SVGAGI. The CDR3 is CASSITGDYGYTF. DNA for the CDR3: TGTGCCAGCAGTATAACAGGGGATTATGGCTACACCTTC.

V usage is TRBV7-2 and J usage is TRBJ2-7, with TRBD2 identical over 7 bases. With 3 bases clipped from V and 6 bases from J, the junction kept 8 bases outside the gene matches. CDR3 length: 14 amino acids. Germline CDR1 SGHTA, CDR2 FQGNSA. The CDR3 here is CASSFGGSPLEQYF. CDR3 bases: TGTGCCAGCAGCTTCGGCGGGAGCCCTCTCGAGCAGTACTTC. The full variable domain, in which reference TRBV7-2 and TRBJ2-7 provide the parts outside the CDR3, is GAGVSQSPSNKVTEKGKDVELRCDPISGHTALYWYRQSLGQGLEFLIYFQGNSAPDKSGLPSDRFSAERTGGSVSTLTIQRTQQEDSAVYLCASSFGGSPLEQYFGPGTRLTVT.

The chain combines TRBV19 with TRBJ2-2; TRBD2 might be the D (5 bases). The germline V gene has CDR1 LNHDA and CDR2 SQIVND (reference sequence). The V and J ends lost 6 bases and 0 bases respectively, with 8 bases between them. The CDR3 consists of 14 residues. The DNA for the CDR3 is TGTGCCAGTAGCGGAGGCCCGAACACCGGGGAGCTGTTTTTT. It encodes CASSGGPNTGELFF.

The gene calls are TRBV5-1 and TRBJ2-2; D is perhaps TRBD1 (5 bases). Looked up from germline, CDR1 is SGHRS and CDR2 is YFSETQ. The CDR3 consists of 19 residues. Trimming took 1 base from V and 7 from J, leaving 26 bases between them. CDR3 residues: CASSLMGHLLEPADGELFF. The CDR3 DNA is TGCGCCAGCAGCTTGATGGGGCACCTTCTGGAACCGGCTGACGGGGAGCTGTTTTTT.

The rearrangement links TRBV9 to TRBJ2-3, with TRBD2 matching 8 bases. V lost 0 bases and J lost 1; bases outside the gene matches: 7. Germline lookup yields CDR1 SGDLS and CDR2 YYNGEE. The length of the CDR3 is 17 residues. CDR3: CASSVEASAGGTDTQYF. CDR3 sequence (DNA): TGTGCCAGCAGCGTAGAGGCATCAGCGGGGGGCACAGATACGCAGTATTTT.

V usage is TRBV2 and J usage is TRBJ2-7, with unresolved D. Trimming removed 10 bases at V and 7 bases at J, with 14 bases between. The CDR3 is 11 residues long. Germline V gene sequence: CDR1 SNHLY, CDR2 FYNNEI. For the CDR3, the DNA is TGTGCCACCTCGTCGGTAGGGGAGCAGTACTTC. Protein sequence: CATSSVGEQYF. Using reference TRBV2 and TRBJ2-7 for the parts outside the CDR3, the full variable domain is EPEVTQTPSHQVTQMGQEVILRCVPISNHLYFYWYRQILGQKVEFLVSFYNNEISEKSEIFDDQFSVERPDGSNFTLKIRSTKLEDSAMYFCATSSVGEQYFGPGTRLTVT.

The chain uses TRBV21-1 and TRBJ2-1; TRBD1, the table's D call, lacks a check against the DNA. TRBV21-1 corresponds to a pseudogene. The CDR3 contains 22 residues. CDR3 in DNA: TGTGCCAGCAGCAAAGATTCGGGAAAGGTAGCACAGGGTCCGGGTTCCTACAATGAGCAGTTCTTC. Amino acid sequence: CASSKDSGKVAQGPGSYNEQFF.

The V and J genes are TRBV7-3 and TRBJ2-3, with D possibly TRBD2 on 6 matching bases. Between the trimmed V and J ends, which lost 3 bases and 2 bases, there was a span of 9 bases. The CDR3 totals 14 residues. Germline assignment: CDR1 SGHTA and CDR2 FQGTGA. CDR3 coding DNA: TGTGCCAGCAGCTTTAGCGGCACCACAGATACGCAGTATTTT. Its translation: CASSFSGTTDTQYF.

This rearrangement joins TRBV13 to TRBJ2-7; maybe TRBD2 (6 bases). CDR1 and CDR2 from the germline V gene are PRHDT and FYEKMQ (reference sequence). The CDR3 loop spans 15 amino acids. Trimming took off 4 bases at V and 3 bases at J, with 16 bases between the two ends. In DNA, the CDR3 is TGTGCCAGCAGCTCTCAGGAGGGACGGCTCTACGAGCAGTACTTC. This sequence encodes CASSSQEGRLYEQYF.

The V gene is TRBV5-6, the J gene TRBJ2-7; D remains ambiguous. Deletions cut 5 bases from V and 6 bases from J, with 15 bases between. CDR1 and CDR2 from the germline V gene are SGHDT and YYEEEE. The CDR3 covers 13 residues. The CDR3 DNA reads TGTGCCAGCAGTTCGACTCGATTGGGCGAGCAGTACTTC. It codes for CASSSTRLGEQYF.

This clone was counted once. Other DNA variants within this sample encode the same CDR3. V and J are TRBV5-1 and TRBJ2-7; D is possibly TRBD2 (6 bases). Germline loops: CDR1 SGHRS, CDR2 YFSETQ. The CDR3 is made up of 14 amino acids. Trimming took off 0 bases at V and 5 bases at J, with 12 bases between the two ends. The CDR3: CASSLGLGGDEQYF. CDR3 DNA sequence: TGCGCCAGCAGCTTGGGGCTCGGGGGAGACGAGCAGTACTTC.

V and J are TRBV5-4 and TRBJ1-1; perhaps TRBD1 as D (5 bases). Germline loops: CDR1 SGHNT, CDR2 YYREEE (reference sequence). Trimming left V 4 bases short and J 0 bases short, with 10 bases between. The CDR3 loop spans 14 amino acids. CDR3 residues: CASSPGPMNTEAFF. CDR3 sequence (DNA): TGTGCCAGCAGCCCGGGACCGATGAACACTGAAGCTTTCTTT. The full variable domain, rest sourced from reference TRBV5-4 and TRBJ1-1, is ETGVTQSPTHLIKTRGQQVTLRCSSQSGHNTVSWYQQALGQGPQFIFQYYREEENGRGNFPPRFSGLQFPNYSSELNVNALELDDSALYLCASSPGPMNTEAFFGQGTRLTVV.

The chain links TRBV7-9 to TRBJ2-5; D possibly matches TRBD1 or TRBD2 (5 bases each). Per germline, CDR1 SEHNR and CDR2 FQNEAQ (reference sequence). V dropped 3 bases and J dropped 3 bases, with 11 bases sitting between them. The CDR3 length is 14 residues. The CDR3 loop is CASSFRDPEETQYF. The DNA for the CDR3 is TGTGCCAGCAGCTTCCGGGACCCAGAAGAGACCCAGTACTTC.

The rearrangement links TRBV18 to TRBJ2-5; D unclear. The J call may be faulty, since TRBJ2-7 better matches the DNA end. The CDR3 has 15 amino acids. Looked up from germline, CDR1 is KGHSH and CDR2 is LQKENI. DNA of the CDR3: TGTGCCAGCTCACCTCTCGTCAGACCTGACTACGAGCAGTACTTC. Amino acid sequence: CASSPLVRPDYEQYF.

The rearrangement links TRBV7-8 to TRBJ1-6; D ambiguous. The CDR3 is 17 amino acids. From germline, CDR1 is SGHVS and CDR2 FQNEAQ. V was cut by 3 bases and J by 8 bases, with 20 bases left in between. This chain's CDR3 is CASSFRSVGIGHSPLHF. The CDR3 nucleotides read TGTGCCAGCAGCTTTAGGAGTGTGGGAATTGGACATTCACCCCTCCACTTT. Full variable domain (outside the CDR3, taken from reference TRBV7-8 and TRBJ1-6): GAGVSQSPRYKVAKRGQDVALRCDPISGHVSLFWYQQALGQGPEFLTYFQNEAQLDKSGLPSDRFFAERPEGSVSTLKIQRTQQEDSAVYLCASSFRSVGIGHSPLHFGNGTRLTVT.

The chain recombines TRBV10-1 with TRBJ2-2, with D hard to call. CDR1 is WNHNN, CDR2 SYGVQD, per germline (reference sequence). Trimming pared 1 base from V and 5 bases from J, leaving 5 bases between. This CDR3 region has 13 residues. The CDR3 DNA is TGCGCCAGCAGTGAGTGGGTTACCGGGGAGCTGTTTTTT. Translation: CASSEWVTGELFF.

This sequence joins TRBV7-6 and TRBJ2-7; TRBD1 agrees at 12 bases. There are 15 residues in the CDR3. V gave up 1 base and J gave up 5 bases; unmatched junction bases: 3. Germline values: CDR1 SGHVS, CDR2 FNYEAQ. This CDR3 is CASSLVGTGGDEQYF. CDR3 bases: TGTGCCAGCAGCTTAGTAGGGACAGGGGGCGACGAGCAGTACTTC. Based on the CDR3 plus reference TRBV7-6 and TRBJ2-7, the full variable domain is GAGVSQSPRYKVTKRGQDVALRCDPISGHVSLYWYRQALGQGPEFLTYFNYEAQQDKSGLPNDRFSAERPEGSISTLTIQRTEQRDSAMYRCASSLVGTGGDEQYFGPGTRLTVT.

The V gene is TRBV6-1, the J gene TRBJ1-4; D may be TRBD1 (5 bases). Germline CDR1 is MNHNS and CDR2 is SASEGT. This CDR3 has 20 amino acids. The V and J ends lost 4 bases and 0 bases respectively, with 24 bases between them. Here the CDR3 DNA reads TGTGCCAGCAGTGGCACCAACCCCGGGACGGCAGGTGCAACTAATGAAAAACTGTTTTTT. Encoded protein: CASSGTNPGTAGATNEKLFF.

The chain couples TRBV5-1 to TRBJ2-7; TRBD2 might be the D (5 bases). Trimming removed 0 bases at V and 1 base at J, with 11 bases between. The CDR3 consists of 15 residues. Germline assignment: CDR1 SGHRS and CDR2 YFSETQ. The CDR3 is CASSLAITGSYEQYF. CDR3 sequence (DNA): TGCGCCAGCAGCTTGGCTATCACGGGGTCCTACGAGCAGTACTTC.

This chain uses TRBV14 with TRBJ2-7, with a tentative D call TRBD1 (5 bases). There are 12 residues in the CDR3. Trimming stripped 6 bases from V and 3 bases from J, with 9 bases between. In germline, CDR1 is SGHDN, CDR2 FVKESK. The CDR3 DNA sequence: TGTGCCAGCAGGGACATTAACTACGAGCAGTACTTC. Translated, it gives CASRDINYEQYF.

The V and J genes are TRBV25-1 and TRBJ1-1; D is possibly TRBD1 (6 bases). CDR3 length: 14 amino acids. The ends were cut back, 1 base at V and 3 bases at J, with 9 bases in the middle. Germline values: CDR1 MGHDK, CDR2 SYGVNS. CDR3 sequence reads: CASSEFGGDTEAFF. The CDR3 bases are TGTGCCAGCAGTGAATTTGGGGGCGACACTGAAGCTTTCTTT.

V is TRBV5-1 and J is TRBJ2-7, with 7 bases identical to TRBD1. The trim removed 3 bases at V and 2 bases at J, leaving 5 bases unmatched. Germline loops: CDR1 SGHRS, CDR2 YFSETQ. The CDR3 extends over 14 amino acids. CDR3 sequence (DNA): TGCGCCAGCAGCTGGACAGGTGGAACCTACGAGCAGTACTTC. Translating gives CASSWTGGTYEQYF.